One TCR beta chain is described in this entry. Amplifying from RNA transcripts, the study obtained TCR beta CDR3 regions. First-round RT-PCR relied on HTBI primers, and a second-round multiplex PCR came next. TCRdb reprocessed the multiplex PCR reads via MiXCR and lists one record per CDR3 protein. Here the sample spans almost 750,000 distinct CDR3 sequences, roughly 40% being singletons. The sample is drawn from a study of Graves' ophthalmopathy and Graves' hyperthyroidism. Germline V CDR1 and CDR2: SGHDN, FVKESK. The length of the CDR3 is 16 residues. V lost 11 bases to trimming and J lost 0 bases, with 17 bases between them.

The chain combines TRBV14 with TRBJ2-6; D possibly corresponds to TRBD1 (5 bases). This sequence was found in an adult man with Graves' ophthalmopathy. Sequenced sample: peripheral blood. CDR3 in DNA: TGTGCCTGGATGGGGCAGCTACACTCTGGGGCCAACGTCCTGACTTTC. Translated: CAWMGQLHSGANVLTF.